This T cell receptor beta chain was captured by sequencing in a study of CD8+CD57+ T cells in acquired aplastic anemia. Flow cytometry had shown expanded CD8+CD57+ cells in the patients chosen for sequencing. The germline CDR1 and CDR2 sequences are MNHEY and SVGAGI. V was pared by 7 bases and J by 2 bases, with 2 bases of the junction left unmatched. The CDR3 runs 13 residues. The study profiled TCR beta VDJ and CDR3 using genomic DNA as template. One entry per CDR3 protein, called by TCRdb with MiXCR from the reads. The sample yields roughly 250,000 distinct CDR3 sequences, roughly 82% seen once. The receptor was isolated from a human donor with aplastic anemia. The sample consisted of sorted CD4+, CD8+, or CD8+CD57+ T cells (not recorded which) from PBMCs. J is TRBJ2-7 and V is TRBV6-5; TRBD1 aligns across 10 bases. Here the CDR3 reads CASTGTGAYEQYV. CDR3 DNA: TGTGCCAGCACCGGGACAGGGGCCTACGAGCAGTACGTC.